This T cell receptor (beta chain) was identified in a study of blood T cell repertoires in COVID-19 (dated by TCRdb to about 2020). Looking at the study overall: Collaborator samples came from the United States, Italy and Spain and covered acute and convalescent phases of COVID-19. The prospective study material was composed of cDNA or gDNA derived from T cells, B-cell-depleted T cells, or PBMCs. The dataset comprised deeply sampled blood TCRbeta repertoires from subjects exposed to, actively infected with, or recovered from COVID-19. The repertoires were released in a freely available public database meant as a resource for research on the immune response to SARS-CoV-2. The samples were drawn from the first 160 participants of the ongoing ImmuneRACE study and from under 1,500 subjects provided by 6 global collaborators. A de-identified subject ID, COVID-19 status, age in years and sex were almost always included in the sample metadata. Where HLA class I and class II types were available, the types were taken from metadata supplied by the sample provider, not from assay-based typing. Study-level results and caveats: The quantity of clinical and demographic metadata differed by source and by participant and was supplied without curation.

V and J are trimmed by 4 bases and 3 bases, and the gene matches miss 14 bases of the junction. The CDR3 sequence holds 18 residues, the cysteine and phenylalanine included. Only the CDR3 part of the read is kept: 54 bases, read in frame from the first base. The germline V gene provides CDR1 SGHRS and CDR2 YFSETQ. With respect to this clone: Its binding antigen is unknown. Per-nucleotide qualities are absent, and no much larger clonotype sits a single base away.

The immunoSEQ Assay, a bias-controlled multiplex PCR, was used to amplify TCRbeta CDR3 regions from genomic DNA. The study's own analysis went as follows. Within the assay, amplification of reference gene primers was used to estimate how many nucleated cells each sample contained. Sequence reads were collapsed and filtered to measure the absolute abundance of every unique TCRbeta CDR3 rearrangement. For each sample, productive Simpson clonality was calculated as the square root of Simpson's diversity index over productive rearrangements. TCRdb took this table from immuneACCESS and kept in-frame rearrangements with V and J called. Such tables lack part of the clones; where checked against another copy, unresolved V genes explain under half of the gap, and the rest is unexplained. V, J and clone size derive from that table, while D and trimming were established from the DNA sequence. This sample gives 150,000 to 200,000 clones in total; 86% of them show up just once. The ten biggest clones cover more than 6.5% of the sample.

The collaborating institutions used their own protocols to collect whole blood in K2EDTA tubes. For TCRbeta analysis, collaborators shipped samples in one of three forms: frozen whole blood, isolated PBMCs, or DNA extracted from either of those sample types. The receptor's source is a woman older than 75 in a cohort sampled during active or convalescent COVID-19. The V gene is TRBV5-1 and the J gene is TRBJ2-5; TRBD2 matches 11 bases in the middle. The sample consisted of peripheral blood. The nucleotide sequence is TGCGCCAGCAGCAAATGGAGTTTAGCGGGAGGGCCAGAAGAGACCCAGTACTTC. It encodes CASSKWSLAGGPEETQYF.